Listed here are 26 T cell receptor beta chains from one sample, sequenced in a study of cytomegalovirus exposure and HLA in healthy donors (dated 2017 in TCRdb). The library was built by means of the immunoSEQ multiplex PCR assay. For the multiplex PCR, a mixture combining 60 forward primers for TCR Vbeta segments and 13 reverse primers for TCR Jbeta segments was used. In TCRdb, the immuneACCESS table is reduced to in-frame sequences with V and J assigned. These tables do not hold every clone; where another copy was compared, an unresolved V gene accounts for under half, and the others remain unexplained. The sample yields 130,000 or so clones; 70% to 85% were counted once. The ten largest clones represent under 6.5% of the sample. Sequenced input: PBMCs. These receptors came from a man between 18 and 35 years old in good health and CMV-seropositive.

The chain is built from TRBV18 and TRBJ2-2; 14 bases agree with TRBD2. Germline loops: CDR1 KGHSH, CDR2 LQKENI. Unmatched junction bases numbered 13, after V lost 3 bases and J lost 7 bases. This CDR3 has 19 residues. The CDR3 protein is CASSPILGTSGSDLGELFF. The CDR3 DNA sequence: TGTGCCAGCTCACCGATACTTGGGACTAGCGGGAGTGATCTCGGGGAGCTGTTTTTT.

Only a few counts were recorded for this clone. The CDR3 reads CASSEVQGGTVSGYTF. CDR3 DNA: TGTGCCAGCAGTGAAGTTCAGGGCGGTACAGTTTCTGGCTACACCTTC. The chain has TRBV6-1 and TRBJ1-2, with a possible D match to TRBD1 (5 bases). CDR3 size: 16 residues. Per the germline V gene, CDR1 is MNHNS and CDR2 is SASEGT. V gave up 1 base and J gave up 7 bases, with 19 bases separating them.

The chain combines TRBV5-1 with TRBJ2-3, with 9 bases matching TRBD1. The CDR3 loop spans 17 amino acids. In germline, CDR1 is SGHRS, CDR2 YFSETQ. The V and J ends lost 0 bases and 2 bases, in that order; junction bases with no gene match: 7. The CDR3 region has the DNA TGCGCCAGCAGCTTGGCCAACAGGGGGCGCGCCACAGATACGCAGTATTTT. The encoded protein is CASSLANRGRATDTQYF.

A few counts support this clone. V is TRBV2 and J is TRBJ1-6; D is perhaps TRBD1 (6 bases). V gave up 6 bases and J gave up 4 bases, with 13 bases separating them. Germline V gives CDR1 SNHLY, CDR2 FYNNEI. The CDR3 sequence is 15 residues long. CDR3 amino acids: CASRRTTGYNSPLHF. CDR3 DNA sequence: TGTGCCAGCAGACGTACGACAGGTTATAATTCACCCCTCCACTTT.

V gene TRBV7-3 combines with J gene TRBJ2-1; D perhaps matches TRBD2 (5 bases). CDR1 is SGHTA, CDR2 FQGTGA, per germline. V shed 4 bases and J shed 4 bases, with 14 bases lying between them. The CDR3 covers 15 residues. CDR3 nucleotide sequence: TGTGCCAGCAGCTCCTCCCGAGGGAGATACAATGAGCAGTTCTTC. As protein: CASSSSRGRYNEQFF.

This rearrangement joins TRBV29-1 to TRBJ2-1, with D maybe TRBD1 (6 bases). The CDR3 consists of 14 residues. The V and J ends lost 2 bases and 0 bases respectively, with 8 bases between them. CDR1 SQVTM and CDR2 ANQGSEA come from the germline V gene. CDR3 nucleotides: TGCAGCGTTGAAAGGGGGAGCTCCTACAATGAGCAGTTCTTC. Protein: CSVERGSSYNEQFF.

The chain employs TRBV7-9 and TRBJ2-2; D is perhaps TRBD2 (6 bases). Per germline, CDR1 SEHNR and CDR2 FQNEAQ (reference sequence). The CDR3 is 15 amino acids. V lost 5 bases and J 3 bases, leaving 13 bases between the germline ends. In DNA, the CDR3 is TGTGCCAGCAGCCGAGCCGGGACTGACACCGGGGAGCTGTTTTTT. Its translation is CASSRAGTDTGELFF.

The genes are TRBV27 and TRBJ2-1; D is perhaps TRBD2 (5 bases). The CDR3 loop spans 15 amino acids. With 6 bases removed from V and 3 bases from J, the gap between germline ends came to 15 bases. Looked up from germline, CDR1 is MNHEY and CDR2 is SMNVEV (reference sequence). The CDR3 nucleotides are TGTGCCAGCAGCCCTAGCCCACCTGGCTACAATGAGCAGTTCTTC. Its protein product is CASSPSPPGYNEQFF.

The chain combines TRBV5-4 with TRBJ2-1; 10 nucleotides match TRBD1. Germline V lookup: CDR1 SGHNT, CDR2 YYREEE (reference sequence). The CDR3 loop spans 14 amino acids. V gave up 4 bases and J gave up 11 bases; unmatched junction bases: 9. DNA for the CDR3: TGTGCCAGCAGCCAGCGGACAGGGGGAAATAAGCAGTTCTTC. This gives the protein CASSQRTGGNKQFF.

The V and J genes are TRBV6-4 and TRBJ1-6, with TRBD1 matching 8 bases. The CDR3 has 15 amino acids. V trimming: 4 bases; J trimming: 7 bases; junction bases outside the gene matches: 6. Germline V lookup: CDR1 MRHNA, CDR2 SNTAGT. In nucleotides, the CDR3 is TGTGCCAGCAGTGGGGACAGGACAGAGAATTCACCCCTCCACTTT. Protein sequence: CASSGDRTENSPLHF.

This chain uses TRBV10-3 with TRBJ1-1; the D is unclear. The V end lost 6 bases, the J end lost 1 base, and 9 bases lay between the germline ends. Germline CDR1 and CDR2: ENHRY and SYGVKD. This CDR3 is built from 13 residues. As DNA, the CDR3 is TGTGCCATCAGCGTGAGGTCGAACACTGAAGCTTTCTTT. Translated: CAISVRSNTEAFF.

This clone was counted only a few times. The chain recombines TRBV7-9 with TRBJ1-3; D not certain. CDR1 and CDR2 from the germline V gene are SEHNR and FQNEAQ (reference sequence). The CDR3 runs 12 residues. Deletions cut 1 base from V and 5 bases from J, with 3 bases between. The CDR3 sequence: CASSLDRNTIYF. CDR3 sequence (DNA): TGTGCCAGCAGCTTAGATAGAAACACCATATATTTT.

CDR3 sequence: CASRAPGGWPNTEAFF. DNA of the CDR3: TGTGCCAGCAGGGCACCAGGGGGATGGCCCAACACTGAAGCTTTCTTT. V is TRBV11-1 and J is TRBJ1-1; 7 nucleotides match TRBD1. CDR1 and CDR2 (germline): SGHAT, FQDESV (reference sequence). V dropped 6 bases and J dropped 2; count of bases not matched to a gene: 12. The CDR3 is made up of 16 amino acids.

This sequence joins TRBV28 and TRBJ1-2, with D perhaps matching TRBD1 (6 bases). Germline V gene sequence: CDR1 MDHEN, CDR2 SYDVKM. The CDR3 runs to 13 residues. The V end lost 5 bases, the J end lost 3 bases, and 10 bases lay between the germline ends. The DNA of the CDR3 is TGTGCCAGCAGTCCCGGACAGCACTATGGCTACACCTTC. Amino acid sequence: CASSPGQHYGYTF.

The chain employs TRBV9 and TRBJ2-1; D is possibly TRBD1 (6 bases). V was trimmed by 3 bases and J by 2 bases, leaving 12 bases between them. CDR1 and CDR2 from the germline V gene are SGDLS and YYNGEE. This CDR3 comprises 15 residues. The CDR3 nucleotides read TGTGCCAGCAGCGCCCCCAGGACAGCCTACAATGAGCAGTTCTTC. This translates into CASSAPRTAYNEQFF.

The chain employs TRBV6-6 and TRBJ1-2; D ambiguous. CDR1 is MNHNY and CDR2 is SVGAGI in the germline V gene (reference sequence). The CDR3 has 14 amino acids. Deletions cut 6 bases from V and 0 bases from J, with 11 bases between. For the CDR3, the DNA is TGTGCCAGCAGCTTGCCGGGAGCTAACTATGGCTACACCTTC. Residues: CASSLPGANYGYTF.

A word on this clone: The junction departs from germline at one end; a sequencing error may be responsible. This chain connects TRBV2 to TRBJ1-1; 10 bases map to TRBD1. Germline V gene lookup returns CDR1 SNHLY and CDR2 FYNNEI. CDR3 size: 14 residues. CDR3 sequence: CASMRGQGNTEVFF. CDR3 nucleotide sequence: TGTGCCAGCATGCGGGGACAGGGGAACACTGAAGTTTTCTTT.

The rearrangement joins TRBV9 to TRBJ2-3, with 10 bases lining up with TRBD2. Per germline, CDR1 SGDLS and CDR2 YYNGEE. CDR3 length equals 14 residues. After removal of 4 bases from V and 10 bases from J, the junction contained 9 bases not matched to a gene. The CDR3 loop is CASSSGLAVQAQYF. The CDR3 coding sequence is TGTGCCAGCAGCTCCGGACTAGCGGTCCAGGCGCAGTATTTT.

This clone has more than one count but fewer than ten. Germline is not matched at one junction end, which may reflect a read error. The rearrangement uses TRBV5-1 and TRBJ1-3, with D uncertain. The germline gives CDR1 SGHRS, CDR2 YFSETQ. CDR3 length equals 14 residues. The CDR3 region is CASSLPTSGSTIYF. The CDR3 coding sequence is TGCGCCAGCAGCTTGCCGACGAGCGGAAGCACCATATATTTT.

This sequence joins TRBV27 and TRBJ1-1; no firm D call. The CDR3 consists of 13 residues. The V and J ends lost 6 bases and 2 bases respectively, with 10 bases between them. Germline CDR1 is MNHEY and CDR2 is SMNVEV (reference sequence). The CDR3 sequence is CASRQTFNTEAFF. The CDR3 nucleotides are TGTGCCAGCAGGCAGACATTTAACACTGAAGCTTTCTTT.

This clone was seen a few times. CDR3 sequence (DNA): TGTGCCAGCAGTGCCAGGGGATATGGGCGGGGGGCCCCAGATACGCAGTATTTT. Translated: CASSARGYGRGAPDTQYF. The rearrangement joins TRBV25-1 to TRBJ2-3; 8 positions agree with TRBD2. V gave up 4 bases and J gave up 4 bases; unmatched junction bases: 16. This CDR3 spans 18 amino acids. Germline loops: CDR1 MGHDK, CDR2 SYGVNS.

CDR3 nucleotide sequence: TGTGCCAGCAGCTTGGCCGACAGGGCTCCCAATCAGCCCCAGCATTTT. Translated, it gives CASSLADRAPNQPQHF. This sequence joins TRBV5-5 and TRBJ1-5; 7 nucleotides match TRBD1. The CDR3 runs to 16 residues. Per germline, CDR1 SGHKS and CDR2 YYEKEE (reference sequence). Trimming removed 0 bases from V and 3 bases from J; junction bases left unmatched: 6.

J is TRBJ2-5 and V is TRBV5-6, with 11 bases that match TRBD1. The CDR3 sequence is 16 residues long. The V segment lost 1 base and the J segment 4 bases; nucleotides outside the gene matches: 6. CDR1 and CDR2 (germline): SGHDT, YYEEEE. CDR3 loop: CASSLTGTGGLETQYF. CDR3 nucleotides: TGTGCCAGCAGCTTGACCGGGACAGGGGGATTAGAGACCCAGTACTTC.

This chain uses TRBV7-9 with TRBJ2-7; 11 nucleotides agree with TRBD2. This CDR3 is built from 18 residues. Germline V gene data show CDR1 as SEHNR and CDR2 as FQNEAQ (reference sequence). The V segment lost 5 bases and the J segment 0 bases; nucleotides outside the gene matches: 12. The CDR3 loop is CASSRPGLAAPNSYEQYF. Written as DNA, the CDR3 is TGTGCCAGCAGCCGACCGGGACTAGCGGCGCCTAACTCCTACGAGCAGTACTTC. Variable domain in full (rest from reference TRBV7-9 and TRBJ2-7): DTGVSQNPRHKITKRGQNVTFRCDPISEHNRLYWYRQTLGQGPEFLTYFQNEAQLEKSRLLSDRFSAERPKGSFSTLEIQRTEQGDSAMYLCASSRPGLAAPNSYEQYFGPGTRLTVT.

CDR3 bases: TGTGCCAGCAGCTATCACCTAGCGGGGGGAGCAGAGGCGACGCAGTATTTT. It is translated as CASSYHLAGGAEATQYF. V is TRBV5-6 and J is TRBJ2-3, with TRBD2 matching 11 bases. The CDR3 spans 17 residues. Germline V lookup: CDR1 SGHDT, CDR2 YYEEEE. The ends lost 3 bases at V and 9 bases at J; junction bases unmatched: 15.

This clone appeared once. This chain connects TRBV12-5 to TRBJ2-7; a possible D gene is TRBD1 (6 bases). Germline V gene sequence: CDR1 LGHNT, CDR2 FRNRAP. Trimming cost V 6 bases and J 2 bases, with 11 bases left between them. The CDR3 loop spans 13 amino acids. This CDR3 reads CASGTGLPYEQYF. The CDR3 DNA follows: TGTGCTAGTGGAACAGGGCTACCCTACGAGCAGTACTTC.